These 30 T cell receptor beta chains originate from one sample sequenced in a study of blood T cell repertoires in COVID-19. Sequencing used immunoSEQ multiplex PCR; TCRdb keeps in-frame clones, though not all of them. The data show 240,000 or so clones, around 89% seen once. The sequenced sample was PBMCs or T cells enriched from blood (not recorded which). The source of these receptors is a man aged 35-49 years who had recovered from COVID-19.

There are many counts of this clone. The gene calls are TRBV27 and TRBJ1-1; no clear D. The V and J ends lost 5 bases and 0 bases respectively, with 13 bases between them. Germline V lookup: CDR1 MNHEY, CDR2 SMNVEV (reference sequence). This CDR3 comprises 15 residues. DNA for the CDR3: TGTGCCAGCAGTCGAAAACAGATCTTGAACACTGAAGCTTTCTTT. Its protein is CASSRKQILNTEAFF.

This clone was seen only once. As DNA, the CDR3 is TGTGCCAGCAGCTTAGGGGCAGGGATCTACTATGGCTACACCTTC. It encodes CASSLGAGIYYGYTF. V usage is TRBV11-2 and J usage is TRBJ1-2, with D possibly being TRBD1 (5 bases). The CDR3 contains 15 residues. Germline V gene lookup returns CDR1 SGHAT and CDR2 FQNNGV. V shed 1 base and J shed 3 bases, with 12 bases lying between them.

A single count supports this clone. This CDR3 is CASSQDKDRDRARTGELFF. The CDR3 nucleotides are TGTGCCAGCAGCCAAGATAAGGACCGGGACAGAGCACGGACCGGGGAGCTGTTTTTT. The chain uses TRBV14 and TRBJ2-2, with 7 bases identical to TRBD1. CDR3 size: 19 residues. Trimming took 0 bases from V and 5 from J; bases not matched to a gene: 15. Germline V gene sequence: CDR1 SGHDN, CDR2 FVKESK.

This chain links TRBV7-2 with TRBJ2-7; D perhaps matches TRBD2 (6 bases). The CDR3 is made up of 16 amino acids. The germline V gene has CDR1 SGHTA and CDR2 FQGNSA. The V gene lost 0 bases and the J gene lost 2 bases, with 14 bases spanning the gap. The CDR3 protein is CASSLAGGGNTYEQYF. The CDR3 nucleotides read TGTGCCAGCAGCTTAGCTGGTGGGGGGAATACCTACGAGCAGTACTTC.

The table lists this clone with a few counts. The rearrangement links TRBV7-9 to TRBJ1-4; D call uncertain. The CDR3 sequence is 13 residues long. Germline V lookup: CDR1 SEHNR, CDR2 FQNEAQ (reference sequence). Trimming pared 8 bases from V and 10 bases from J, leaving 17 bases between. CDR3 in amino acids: CASELREGRKLFF. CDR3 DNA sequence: TGTGCCAGCGAACTACGAGAGGGTAGAAAACTGTTTTTT.

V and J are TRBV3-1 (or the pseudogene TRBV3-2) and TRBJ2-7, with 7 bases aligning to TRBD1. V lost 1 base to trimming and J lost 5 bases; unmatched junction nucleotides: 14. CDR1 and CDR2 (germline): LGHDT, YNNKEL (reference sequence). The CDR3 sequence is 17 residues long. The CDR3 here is CASSQGAVGTATNEQYF. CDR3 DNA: TGTGCCAGCAGCCAAGGAGCGGTCGGGACAGCGACCAACGAGCAGTACTTC.

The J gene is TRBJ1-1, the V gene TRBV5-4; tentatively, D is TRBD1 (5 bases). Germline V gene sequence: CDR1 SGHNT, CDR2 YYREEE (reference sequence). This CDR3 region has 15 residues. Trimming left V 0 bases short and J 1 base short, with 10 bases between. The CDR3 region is CASSLGGVSNTEAFF. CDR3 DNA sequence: TGTGCCAGCAGCTTGGGGGGGGTTTCGAACACTGAAGCTTTCTTT.

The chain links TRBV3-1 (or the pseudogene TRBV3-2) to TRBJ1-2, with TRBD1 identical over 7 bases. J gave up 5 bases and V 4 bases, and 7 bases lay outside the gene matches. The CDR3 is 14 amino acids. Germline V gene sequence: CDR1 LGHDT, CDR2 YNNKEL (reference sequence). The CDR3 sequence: CASSPQGWGYGYTF. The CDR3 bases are TGTGCCAGCAGCCCACAGGGGTGGGGTTATGGCTACACCTTC.

The CDR3 region has the DNA TGTGCCAGCTCCACACACCTGAACACTGAAGCTTTCTTT. It is translated as CASSTHLNTEAFF. The genes are TRBV18 and TRBJ1-1; D uncertain. Germline-derived CDR1 and CDR2 are KGHSH and LQKENI. V lost 6 bases and J lost 0, with 8 bases in between. CDR3 size: 13 residues.

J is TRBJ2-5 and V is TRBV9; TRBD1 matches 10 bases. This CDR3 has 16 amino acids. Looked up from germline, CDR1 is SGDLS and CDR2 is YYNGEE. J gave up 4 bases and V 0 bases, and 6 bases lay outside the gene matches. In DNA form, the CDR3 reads TGTGCCAGCAGCGTAGTGGCCGGGACAGGGGTAGAGACCCAGTACTTC. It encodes CASSVVAGTGVETQYF.

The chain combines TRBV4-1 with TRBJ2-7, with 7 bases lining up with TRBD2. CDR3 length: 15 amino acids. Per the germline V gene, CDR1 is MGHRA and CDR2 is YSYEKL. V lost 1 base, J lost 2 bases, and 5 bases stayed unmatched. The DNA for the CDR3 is TGCGCCAGCAGCCAAGTGGCGGGGGAGACCTACGAGCAGTACTTC. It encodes CASSQVAGETYEQYF.

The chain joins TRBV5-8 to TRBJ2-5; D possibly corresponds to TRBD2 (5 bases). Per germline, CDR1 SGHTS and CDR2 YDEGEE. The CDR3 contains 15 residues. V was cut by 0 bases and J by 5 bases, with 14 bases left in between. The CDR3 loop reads CASSLGAASSETQYF. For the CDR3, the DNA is TGTGCCAGCAGCTTGGGGGCCGCTAGCAGTGAGACCCAGTACTTC.

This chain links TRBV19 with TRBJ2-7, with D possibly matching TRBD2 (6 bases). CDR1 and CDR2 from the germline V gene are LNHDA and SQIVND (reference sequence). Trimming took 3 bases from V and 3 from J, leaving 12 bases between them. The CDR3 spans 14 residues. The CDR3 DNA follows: TGTGCCAGTAGTATTCAGGAGGGCTTCTACGAGCAGTACTTC. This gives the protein CASSIQEGFYEQYF.

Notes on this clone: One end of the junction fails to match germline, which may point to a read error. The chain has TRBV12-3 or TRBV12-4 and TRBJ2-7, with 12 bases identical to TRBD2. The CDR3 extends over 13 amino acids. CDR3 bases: TGTGCCAGCAGTCCGACCGGACTAGCGGGATTAGACTTC. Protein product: CASSPTGLAGLDF.

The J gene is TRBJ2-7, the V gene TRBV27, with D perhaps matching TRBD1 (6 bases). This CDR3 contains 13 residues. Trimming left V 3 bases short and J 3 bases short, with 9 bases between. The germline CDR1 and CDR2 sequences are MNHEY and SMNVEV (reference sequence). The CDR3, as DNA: TGTGCCAGCAGTTTTGGACAGATCTACGAGCAGTACTTC. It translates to CASSFGQIYEQYF.

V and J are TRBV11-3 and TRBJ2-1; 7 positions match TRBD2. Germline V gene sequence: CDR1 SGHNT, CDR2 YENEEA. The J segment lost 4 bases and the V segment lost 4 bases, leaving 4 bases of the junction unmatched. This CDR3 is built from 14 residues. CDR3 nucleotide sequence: TGTGCCAGCAGCTCGGGACTAAGTTACAATGAGCAGTTCTTC. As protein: CASSSGLSYNEQFF.

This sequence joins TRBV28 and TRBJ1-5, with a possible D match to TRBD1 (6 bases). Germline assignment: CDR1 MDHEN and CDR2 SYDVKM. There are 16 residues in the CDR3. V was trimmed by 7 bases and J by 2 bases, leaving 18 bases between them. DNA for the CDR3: TGTGCCAGCAACCGAGGGGGGGTGGGTGGCAATCAGCCCCAGCATTTT. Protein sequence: CASNRGGVGGNQPQHF.

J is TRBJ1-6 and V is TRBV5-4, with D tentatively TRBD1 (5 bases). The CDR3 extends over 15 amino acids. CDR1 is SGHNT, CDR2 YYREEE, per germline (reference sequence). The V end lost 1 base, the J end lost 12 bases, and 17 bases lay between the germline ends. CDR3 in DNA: TGTGCCAGCAGCTTGAAGGGGTTGGTAGATGGACCCCTCCACTTT. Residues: CASSLKGLVDGPLHF.

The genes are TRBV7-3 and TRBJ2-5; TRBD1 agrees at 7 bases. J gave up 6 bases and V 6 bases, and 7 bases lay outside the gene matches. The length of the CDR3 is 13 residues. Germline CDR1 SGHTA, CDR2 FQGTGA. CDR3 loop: CASSRRQGQTQYF. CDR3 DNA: TGTGCCAGCAGTCGACGACAGGGACAGACCCAGTACTTC.

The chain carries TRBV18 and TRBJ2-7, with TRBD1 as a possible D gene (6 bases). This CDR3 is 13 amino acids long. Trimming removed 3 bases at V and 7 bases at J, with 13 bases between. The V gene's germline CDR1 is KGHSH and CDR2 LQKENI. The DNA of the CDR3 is TGTGCCAGCTCACCCCGACAGGATCCGGAGCAGTACTTC. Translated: CASSPRQDPEQYF. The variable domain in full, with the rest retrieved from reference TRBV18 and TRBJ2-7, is NAGVMQNPRHLVRRRGQEARLRCSPMKGHSHVYWYRQLPEEGLKFMVYLQKENIIDESGMPKERFSAEFPKEGPSILRIQQVVRGDSAAYFCASSPRQDPEQYFGPGTRLTVT.

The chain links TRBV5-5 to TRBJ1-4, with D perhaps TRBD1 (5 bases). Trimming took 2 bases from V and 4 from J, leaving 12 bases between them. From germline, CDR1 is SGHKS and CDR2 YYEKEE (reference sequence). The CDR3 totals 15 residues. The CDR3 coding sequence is TGTGCCAGCAGCTTCTACAGGCTGCGTAATGAAAAACTGTTTTTT. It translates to CASSFYRLRNEKLFF.

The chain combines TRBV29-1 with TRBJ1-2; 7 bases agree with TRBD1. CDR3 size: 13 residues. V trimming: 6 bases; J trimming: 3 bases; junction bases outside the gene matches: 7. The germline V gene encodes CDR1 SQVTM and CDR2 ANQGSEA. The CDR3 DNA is TGCAGCGTGGGGGAGACAGGGTACTATGGCTACACCTTC. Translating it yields CSVGETGYYGYTF.

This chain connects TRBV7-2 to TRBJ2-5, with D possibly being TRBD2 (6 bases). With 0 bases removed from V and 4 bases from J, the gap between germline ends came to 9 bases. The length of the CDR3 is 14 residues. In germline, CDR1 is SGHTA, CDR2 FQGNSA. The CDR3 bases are TGTGCCAGCAGCTTAGCGGGAGCGGGAGAGACCCAGTACTTC. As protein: CASSLAGAGETQYF. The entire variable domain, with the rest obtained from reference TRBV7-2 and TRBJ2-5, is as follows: GAGVSQSPSNKVTEKGKDVELRCDPISGHTALYWYRQSLGQGLEFLIYFQGNSAPDKSGLPSDRFSAERTGGSVSTLTIQRTQQEDSAVYLCASSLAGAGETQYFGPGTRLLVL.

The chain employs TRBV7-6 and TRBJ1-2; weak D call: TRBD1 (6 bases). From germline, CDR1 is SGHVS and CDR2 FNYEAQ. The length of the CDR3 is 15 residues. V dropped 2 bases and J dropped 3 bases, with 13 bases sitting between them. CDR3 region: CASSLTGTNHYGYTF. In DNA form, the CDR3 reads TGTGCCAGCAGCTTAACAGGGACTAACCACTATGGCTACACCTTC.

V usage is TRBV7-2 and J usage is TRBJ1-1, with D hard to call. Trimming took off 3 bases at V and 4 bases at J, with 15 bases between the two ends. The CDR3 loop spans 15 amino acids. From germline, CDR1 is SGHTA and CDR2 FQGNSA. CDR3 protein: CASSFSLGGSTEAFF. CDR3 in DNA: TGTGCCAGCAGCTTTAGCCTCGGAGGGAGCACTGAAGCTTTCTTT.

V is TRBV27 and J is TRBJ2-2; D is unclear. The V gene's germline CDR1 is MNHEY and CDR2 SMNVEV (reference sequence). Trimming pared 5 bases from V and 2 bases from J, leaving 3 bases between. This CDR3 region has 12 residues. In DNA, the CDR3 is TGTGCCAGCAGTCTCAACACCGGGGAGCTGTTTTTT. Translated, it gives CASSLNTGELFF.

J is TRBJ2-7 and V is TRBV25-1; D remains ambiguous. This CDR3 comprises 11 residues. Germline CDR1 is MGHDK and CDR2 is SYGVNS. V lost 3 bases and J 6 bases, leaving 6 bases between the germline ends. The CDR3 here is CASSERSEQYF. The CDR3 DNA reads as TGTGCCAGCAGTGAGAGGTCCGAGCAGTACTTC.

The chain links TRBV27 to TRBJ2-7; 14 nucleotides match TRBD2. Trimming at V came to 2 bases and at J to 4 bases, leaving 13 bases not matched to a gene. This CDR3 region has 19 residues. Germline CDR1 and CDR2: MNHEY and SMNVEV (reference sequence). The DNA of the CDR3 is TGTGCCAGCAGTTTACCCCGACTAGCGGGAGGGCCAAAAATGTACGAGCAGTACTTC. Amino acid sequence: CASSLPRLAGGPKMYEQYF.

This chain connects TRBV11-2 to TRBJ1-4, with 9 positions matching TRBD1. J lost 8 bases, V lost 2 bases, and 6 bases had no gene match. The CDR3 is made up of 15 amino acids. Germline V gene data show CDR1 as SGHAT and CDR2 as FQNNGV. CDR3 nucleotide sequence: TGTGCCAGCAGCTTATTGGGACAGGGCTGGGAAAAACTGTTTTTT. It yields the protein CASSLLGQGWEKLFF.

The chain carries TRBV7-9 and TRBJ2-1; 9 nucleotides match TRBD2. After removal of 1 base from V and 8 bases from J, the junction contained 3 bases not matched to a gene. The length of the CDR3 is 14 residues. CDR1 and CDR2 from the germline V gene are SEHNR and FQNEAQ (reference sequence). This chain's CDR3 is CASSLGTSAYEQFF. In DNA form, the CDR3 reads TGTGCCAGCAGCTTAGGGACTAGCGCGTATGAGCAGTTCTTC. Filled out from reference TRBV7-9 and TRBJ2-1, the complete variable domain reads DTGVSQNPRHKITKRGQNVTFRCDPISEHNRLYWYRQTLGQGPEFLTYFQNEAQLEKSRLLSDRFSAERPKGSFSTLEIQRTEQGDSAMYLCASSLGTSAYEQFFGPGTRLTVL.